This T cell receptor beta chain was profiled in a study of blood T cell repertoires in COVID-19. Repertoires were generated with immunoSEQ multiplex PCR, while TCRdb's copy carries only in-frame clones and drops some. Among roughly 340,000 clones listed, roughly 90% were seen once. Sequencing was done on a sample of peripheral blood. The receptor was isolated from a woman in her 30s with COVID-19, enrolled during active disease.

The DNA for the CDR3 is TGTGCCAGCAGCGTAACAGGGTCGAACACTGAAGCTTTCTTT. Its translation is CASSVTGSNTEAFF. The chain carries TRBV9 and TRBJ1-1; D might be TRBD1 (6 bases). Germline values: CDR1 SGDLS, CDR2 YYNGEE. The CDR3 contains 14 residues. Trimming stripped 1 base from V and 1 base from J, with 8 bases between. The full variable domain, rest sourced from reference TRBV9 and TRBJ1-1, is DSGVTQTPKHLITATGQRVTLRCSPRSGDLSVYWYQQSLDQGLQFLIQYYNGEERAKGNILERFSAQQFPDLHSELNLSSLELGDSALYFCASSVTGSNTEAFFGQGTRLTVV.